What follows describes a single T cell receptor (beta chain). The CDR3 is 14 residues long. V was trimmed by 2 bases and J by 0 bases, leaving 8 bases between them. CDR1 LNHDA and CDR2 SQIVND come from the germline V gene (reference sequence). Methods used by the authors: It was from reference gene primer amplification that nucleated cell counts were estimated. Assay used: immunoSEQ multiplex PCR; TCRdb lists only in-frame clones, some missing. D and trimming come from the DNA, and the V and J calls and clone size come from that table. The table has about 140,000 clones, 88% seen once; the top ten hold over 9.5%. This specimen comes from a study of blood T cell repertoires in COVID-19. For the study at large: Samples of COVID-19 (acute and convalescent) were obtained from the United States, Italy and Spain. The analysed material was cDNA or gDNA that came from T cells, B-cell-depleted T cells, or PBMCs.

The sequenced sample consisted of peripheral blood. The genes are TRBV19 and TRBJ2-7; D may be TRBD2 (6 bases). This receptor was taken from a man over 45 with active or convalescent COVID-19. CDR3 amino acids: CASSIIGSSYEQYF. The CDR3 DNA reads TGTGCCAGTAGTATAATCGGGAGCTCCTACGAGCAGTACTTC.